Listed below are T cell receptor beta chains from one sample, sequenced in a study of blood T cell repertoires in COVID-19. Only in-frame clones appear in the TCRdb table, and some are missing; sequencing was by immunoSEQ multiplex PCR. The sample has hundreds of thousands of clones; approximately 88% are singletons. The sample was peripheral blood. These TCRs come from a human donor in a cohort sampled during active COVID-19. Each CDR3 is given with its conserved first and last residue. The order of the fields is D gene, V gene, J gene, clone size, CDR3 DNA, CDR3 protein. The D gene is left open where the match is weak. Not every row has a clone size; where given, it reads once, few, many or a size class.

D gene: TRBD2; V gene: TRBV15; J gene: TRBJ2-1; clone size: once; CDR3 DNA: TGTGCCACCAGCAGATCCCTAGCGGGAGGGGTCAGCTCCTACAATGAGCAGTTCTTC; CDR3 protein: CATSRSLAGGVSSYNEQFF
D gene: NA; V gene: TRBV4-1; J gene: TRBJ2-7; clone size: few; CDR3 DNA: TGCGCCAGCAGCCACGGAGGGACTTACGAGCAGTACTTC; CDR3 protein: CASSHGGTYEQYF
D gene: NA; V gene: TRBV7-2; J gene: TRBJ1-5; clone size: NA; CDR3 DNA: TGTGCCAGCAGCTTAGGTGGGGGGGGGCAGCCCCAGCATTTT; CDR3 protein: CASSLGGGGQPQHF
D gene: NA; V gene: TRBV5-6; J gene: TRBJ2-2; clone size: NA; CDR3 DNA: TGTGCCAGCAGCTTGCGGGGGACCTTAAACACCGGGGAGCTGTTTTTT; CDR3 protein: CASSLRGTLNTGELFF
D gene: NA; V gene: TRBV5-4; J gene: TRBJ2-7; clone size: once; CDR3 DNA: TGTGCCAGCAGCTTGGATGGCAGGGAATCCGAGCAGTACTTC; CDR3 protein: CASSLDGRESEQYF
D gene: NA; V gene: TRBV10-1; J gene: TRBJ1-4; clone size: NA; CDR3 DNA: TGCGCCAGCAGCCAGGGTTGGCGTGAAAAACTGTTTTTT; CDR3 protein: CASSQGWREKLFF
D gene: TRBD1; V gene: TRBV3-1/TRBV3-2; J gene: TRBJ1-6; clone size: NA; CDR3 DNA: TGTGCCAGCAGCCAAATTGGGACAGGGACCACGACCCTCCACTTT; CDR3 protein: CASSQIGTGTTTLHF
D gene: TRBD2; V gene: TRBV11-1; J gene: TRBJ2-2; clone size: NA; CDR3 DNA: TGTGCCAGCAGGCGGGAGAGGTTGACCGGGGAGCTGTTTTTT; CDR3 protein: CASRRERLTGELFF
D gene: TRBD2; V gene: TRBV5-1; J gene: TRBJ2-1; clone size: NA; CDR3 DNA: TGCGCCAGCAGTCGTGCGGGAGTTTACAATGAGCAGTTCTTC; CDR3 protein: CASSRAGVYNEQFF
D gene: TRBD1; V gene: TRBV30; J gene: TRBJ1-5; clone size: NA; CDR3 DNA: TGTGCCTGGAGCGTTGGACAGGGTAGCAATCAGCCCCAGCATTTT; CDR3 protein: CAWSVGQGSNQPQHF
D gene: TRBD2; V gene: TRBV4-3; J gene: TRBJ2-7; clone size: NA; CDR3 DNA: TGCGCCAGCAGCCAAAAACTAGCGGGAGGGCCTTACGAGCAGTACTTC; CDR3 protein: CASSQKLAGGPYEQYF
D gene: NA; V gene: TRBV19; J gene: TRBJ2-6; clone size: NA; CDR3 DNA: TGTGCCAGTAGTAACACAGGGTTCTCTGGGGCCAACGTCCTGACTTTC; CDR3 protein: CASSNTGFSGANVLTF
D gene: NA; V gene: TRBV11-1; J gene: TRBJ1-3; clone size: NA; CDR3 DNA: TGTGCCAGCAGCTTCAGGGTTGGAAACACCATATATTTT; CDR3 protein: CASSFRVGNTIYF
D gene: NA; V gene: TRBV5-6; J gene: TRBJ2-3; clone size: NA; CDR3 DNA: TGTGCCAGCAGTCGAGATCCCGGAGCAGATACGCAGTATTTT; CDR3 protein: CASSRDPGADTQYF
D gene: TRBD2; V gene: TRBV5-1; J gene: TRBJ2-1; clone size: many; CDR3 DNA: TGCGCCAGCAGCTTGGTAGCGGGGGGCTCCTACAATGAGCAGTTCTTC; CDR3 protein: CASSLVAGGSYNEQFF